This record looks at one T cell receptor beta chain sequence and its context. Its antigen is as yet unknown. This entry belongs to a study of blood T cells in healthy people across ages. The study, taken as a whole, reports: Compared with aged donors, long-lived donors showed fewer expanded clones, suggesting selection. Older age coincided with a roughly linear decline in TCR beta diversity per million T cells. What prevented conclusive comparison of naive and antigen-experienced cells was that PBMCs were unsorted.

The germline gives CDR1 SGHTA, CDR2 FQGTGA. The V and J ends lost 5 bases and 4 bases respectively, with 20 bases between them. The CDR3 consists of 16 residues. The individuals who served as donors were healthy Caucasians living in Russia, aged about 6 to 90. For the second PCR, which ran for 7 to 11 cycles, a sample-barcoded 5' primer and a J-beta primer mix were used. TCRdb reprocessed the 5' RACE reads via MiXCR and lists one record per CDR3 protein. Here the sample spans roughly 640,000 distinct CDR3 sequences, approximately 30% being singletons. The V and J genes are TRBV7-3 and TRBJ1-1; the D is unclear. The source is a woman of 80 years or more in good health. Sequenced material: blood. The chain's CDR3 is CASSPMERVSSTEAFF. CDR3 coding DNA: TGTGCCAGCAGCCCAATGGAAAGGGTGTCCTCCACTGAAGCTTTCTTT.